One and the same sample provided the 29 T cell receptor beta chains below, sequenced in a study of blood T cell repertoires in COVID-19 (dated by TCRdb to the early 2020s). Libraries were constructed by the immunoSEQ multiplex PCR assay. TCRdb provides this immuneACCESS table in a form limited to in-frame rearrangements. Some clones are lacking; in checked studies, under half of them reflect an unresolved V gene, and why the rest are absent is not known. The sample profile shows roughly 40,000 clones; roughly 88% of them were found once. Less than 2.5% of the sample lies in the top ten. The source material was peripheral blood. These receptors were collected from a human donor in a cohort sampled during active COVID-19.

This clone was seen just once. The chain uses TRBV11-2 and TRBJ1-1; tentative D call: TRBD1 (6 bases). Germline V gene data show CDR1 as SGHAT and CDR2 as FQNNGV. The CDR3 is 16 amino acids. V lost 1 base, J lost 1 base, and 13 bases lay in between. The CDR3 loop reads CASSLGMDRSNTEAFF. CDR3 nucleotides: TGTGCCAGCAGCTTAGGGATGGACAGATCGAACACTGAAGCTTTCTTT.

The chain carries TRBV7-8 and TRBJ1-4, with 7 bases matching TRBD1. V dropped 5 bases and J dropped 8; count of bases not matched to a gene: 8. Germline CDR1 reads SGHVS; CDR2 reads FQNEAQ. This CDR3 contains 14 residues. The CDR3 bases are TGTGCCAGCAGCCCTGGGGACAGAGGCGAAAAACTGTTTTTT. Protein sequence: CASSPGDRGEKLFF.

The rearrangement uses TRBV7-9 and TRBJ2-4; D remains ambiguous. The CDR3 extends over 15 amino acids. The germline V gene has CDR1 SEHNR and CDR2 FQNEAQ (reference sequence). V shed 1 base and J shed 5 bases, with 12 bases lying between them. The CDR3 region is CASSLGWSTQNIQYF. As DNA, the CDR3 is TGTGCCAGCAGCTTAGGGTGGAGTACCCAAAACATTCAGTACTTC. Full variable domain (missing parts from reference TRBV7-9 and TRBJ2-4): DTGVSQNPRHKITKRGQNVTFRCDPISEHNRLYWYRQTLGQGPEFLTYFQNEAQLEKSRLLSDRFSAERPKGSFSTLEIQRTEQGDSAMYLCASSLGWSTQNIQYFGAGTRLSVL.

CDR3 coding DNA: TGTGCCAGCAGCCCAAATTGGACAGGGCCAGATACGCAGTATTTT. Residues: CASSPNWTGPDTQYF. The gene calls are TRBV5-4 and TRBJ2-3; the match to TRBD1 covers 8 bases. There are 15 residues in the CDR3. The V segment lost 4 bases and the J segment 4 bases; nucleotides outside the gene matches: 8. The germline gives CDR1 SGHNT, CDR2 YYREEE (reference sequence).

This clone was seen a few times. The chain carries TRBV4-1 and TRBJ1-2; 8 bases are a match to TRBD1. Germline CDR1 reads MGHRA; CDR2 reads YSYEKL. The CDR3 covers 14 residues. The ends lost 4 bases at V and 8 bases at J; junction bases unmatched: 9. The CDR3 loop is CASSPTGDGDGYTF. DNA for the CDR3: TGCGCCAGCAGCCCGACAGGGGACGGCGACGGCTACACCTTC.

This chain uses TRBV19 with TRBJ1-1; 8 nucleotides align to TRBD1. Per germline, CDR1 LNHDA and CDR2 SQIVND (reference sequence). The J segment lost 5 bases and the V segment lost 5 bases, leaving 7 bases of the junction unmatched. The CDR3 contains 14 residues. This chain's CDR3 is CASSAHRGRTEAFF. The CDR3 DNA sequence: TGTGCCAGTAGTGCTCACAGGGGGAGGACTGAAGCTTTCTTT.

V gene TRBV7-6 combines with J gene TRBJ2-7; tentatively, D is TRBD2 (5 bases). Germline-derived CDR1 and CDR2 are SGHVS and FNYEAQ. The length of the CDR3 is 11 residues. V gave up 8 bases and J gave up 6 bases, with 11 bases separating them. The DNA for the CDR3 is TGTGCCAGCGGGGAGTGGCCCGAGCAGTACTTC. It codes for CASGEWPEQYF.

The V gene is TRBV5-1, the J gene TRBJ1-2; unclear D gene. This CDR3 has 14 residues. Germline values: CDR1 SGHRS, CDR2 YFSETQ. Trimming took 0 bases from V and 7 from J, leaving 13 bases between them. CDR3 protein: CASSLARGSPGYTF. In DNA form, the CDR3 reads TGCGCCAGCAGCTTGGCCCGGGGTTCCCCTGGCTACACCTTC.

By proportion, this clone is medium-sized. J is TRBJ1-2 and V is TRBV29-1, with a tentative D call TRBD1 (5 bases). The germline gives CDR1 SQVTM, CDR2 ANQGSEA. This CDR3 is 11 amino acids long. Trimming stripped 6 bases from V and 2 bases from J, with 7 bases between. As DNA, the CDR3 is TGCAGCGTACAGGAGAACTATGGCTACACCTTC. Translation: CSVQENYGYTF.

The chain links TRBV6-5 to TRBJ1-2; TRBD1 might be the D (6 bases). Per the germline V gene, CDR1 is MNHEY and CDR2 is SVGAGI. The CDR3 is 14 residues long. Trimming left V 6 bases short and J 6 bases short, with 17 bases between. The CDR3 is CASSPRFRGHGYTF. CDR3 nucleotide sequence: TGTGCCAGCAGCCCCCGTTTCAGGGGCCATGGCTACACCTTC.

The chain uses TRBV7-9 and TRBJ1-1; TRBD1 agrees at 7 bases. Germline V lookup: CDR1 SEHNR, CDR2 FQNEAQ (reference sequence). The junction had 6 bases not matched to a gene; V was cut back by 5 bases and J by 3 bases. CDR3 length: 14 residues. CDR3 residues: CASSPGQTYTEAFF. CDR3 nucleotide sequence: TGTGCCAGCAGCCCGGGACAGACTTACACTGAAGCTTTCTTT.

The rearrangement joins TRBV2 to TRBJ2-5; the D gene is possibly TRBD1 (6 bases). V lost 7 bases and J 2 bases, leaving 11 bases between the germline ends. The germline V gene encodes CDR1 SNHLY and CDR2 FYNNEI. The CDR3 runs 13 residues. Here the CDR3 DNA reads TGTGCCAGCACGGGGACACCTCAAGAGACCCAGTACTTC. This codes for CASTGTPQETQYF.

CDR3 bases: TGTGCCAGCAGACTACACAATTCACCCCTCCACTTT. Its translation: CASRLHNSPLHF. The genes are TRBV12-3 or TRBV12-4 and TRBJ1-6; D not resolved. Trimming stripped 6 bases from V and 7 bases from J, with 7 bases between. The CDR3 length is 12 residues.

This clone was detected a few times. The chain carries TRBV12-5 and TRBJ1-2; 8 nucleotides align to TRBD1. The germline V gene has CDR1 LGHNT and CDR2 FRNRAP. The CDR3 has 14 residues. Trimming removed 6 bases from V and 4 bases from J; junction bases left unmatched: 7. The CDR3 is CASGLTGVGYGYTF. CDR3 nucleotides: TGTGCTAGTGGGTTGACAGGGGTTGGCTATGGCTACACCTTC.

This clone was seen a single time. The rearrangement joins TRBV30 to TRBJ2-1, with 10 positions matching TRBD2. This CDR3 comprises 15 residues. Trimming cost V 1 base and J 2 bases; bases outside gene matches: 2. Germline CDR1 and CDR2: GTSNPN and SVGIG (reference sequence). CDR3 DNA: TGTGCCTGGAGTGCCCTAGCGGGGGCCTACAATGAGCAGTTCTTC. The encoded protein is CAWSALAGAYNEQFF.

This rearrangement joins TRBV9 to TRBJ2-3; D might be TRBD2 (6 bases). V gave up 8 bases and J gave up 3 bases, with 19 bases separating them. This CDR3 contains 15 residues. Per the germline V gene, CDR1 is SGDLS and CDR2 is YYNGEE. CDR3 in amino acids: CASTSGAGGTDTQYF. CDR3 sequence (DNA): TGTGCCAGTACCAGTGGGGCCGGAGGGACAGATACGCAGTATTTT. Full variable domain (remainder filled in from reference TRBV9 and TRBJ2-3): DSGVTQTPKHLITATGQRVTLRCSPRSGDLSVYWYQQSLDQGLQFLIQYYNGEERAKGNILERFSAQQFPDLHSELNLSSLELGDSALYFCASTSGAGGTDTQYFGPGTRLTVL.

The chain carries TRBV3-1 (or the pseudogene TRBV3-2) and TRBJ1-2; 7 nucleotides line up with TRBD1. Germline V lookup: CDR1 LGHDT, CDR2 YNNKEL (reference sequence). The CDR3 has 14 residues. The V segment lost 1 base and the J segment 2 bases; nucleotides outside the gene matches: 1. CDR3 sequence reads: CASSQADRNYGYTF. CDR3 bases: TGTGCCAGCAGCCAAGCGGACAGGAACTATGGCTACACCTTC.

This clone occurred once. V is TRBV14 and J is TRBJ1-6; 9 positions agree with TRBD1. Trimming at V came to 5 bases and at J to 9 bases, leaving 5 bases not matched to a gene. The V gene's germline CDR1 is SGHDN and CDR2 FVKESK. The CDR3 runs 14 residues. The CDR3: CASSSGTGFSPLHF. DNA for the CDR3: TGTGCCAGCAGCTCCGGGACAGGGTTTTCACCCCTCCACTTT.

The chain couples TRBV27 to TRBJ2-7; 10 nucleotides line up with TRBD1. With V trimmed by 5 bases and J by 4 bases, 8 bases remained unmatched. CDR3 length: 15 amino acids. CDR1 and CDR2 (germline): MNHEY, SMNVEV (reference sequence). CDR3 sequence: CASSLSWTGGYEQYF. The CDR3 coding sequence is TGTGCCAGCAGTCTCTCCTGGACAGGGGGGTACGAGCAGTACTTC.

The chain has TRBV27 and TRBJ2-7; 8 bases line up with TRBD2. Trimming removed 8 bases from V and 0 bases from J; junction bases left unmatched: 9. The CDR3 covers 15 residues. The V gene's germline CDR1 is MNHEY and CDR2 SMNVEV (reference sequence). DNA of the CDR3: TGTGCCAGCCGACCAGCGGGGGTTTTCTCCTACGAGCAGTACTTC. As protein: CASRPAGVFSYEQYF.

The chain carries TRBV11-2 and TRBJ1-4, with TRBD1 matching over 9 bases. Losses at the gene ends were 4 bases for V and 6 bases for J; bases not matched to a gene: 6. The CDR3 is 15 residues long. Germline lookup yields CDR1 SGHAT and CDR2 FQNNGV. The CDR3 sequence is CASSSAGTGHEKLFF. The CDR3, as DNA: TGTGCCAGCAGCTCGGCGGGGACAGGGCATGAAAAACTGTTTTTT. The complete variable domain, with remaining parts taken from reference TRBV11-2 and TRBJ1-4, reads EAGVAQSPRYKIIEKRQSVAFWCNPISGHATLYWYQQILGQGPKLLIQFQNNGVVDDSQLPKDRFSAERLKGVDSTLKIQPAKLEDSAVYLCASSSAGTGHEKLFFGSGTQLSVL.

The rearrangement links TRBV18 to TRBJ2-7; 7 nucleotides line up with TRBD2. The junction had 3 bases not matched to a gene; V was cut back by 4 bases and J by 3 bases. Germline-derived CDR1 and CDR2 are KGHSH and LQKENI. The CDR3 covers 13 residues. The CDR3 protein is CASSHGRDYEQYF. For the CDR3, the DNA is TGTGCCAGCTCACATGGGAGGGACTACGAGCAGTACTTC.

V usage is TRBV7-9 and J usage is TRBJ2-4, with D tentatively TRBD1 (5 bases). CDR1 and CDR2 from the germline V gene are SEHNR and FQNEAQ (reference sequence). The V end lost 5 bases, the J end lost 8 bases, and 16 bases lay between the germline ends. The CDR3 is 14 amino acids. The CDR3 bases are TGTGCCAGCAGCCAAGGGGTACTTGCAGACATTCAGTACTTC. Amino acids: CASSQGVLADIQYF.

The genes are TRBV2 and TRBJ1-1; 12 bases agree with TRBD1. V gave up 6 bases and J gave up 0 bases; unmatched junction bases: 2. This CDR3 is 15 amino acids long. The V gene's germline CDR1 is SNHLY and CDR2 FYNNEI. CDR3 bases: TGTGCCAGCAGGGGACAGGGGGCTTTGAACACTGAAGCTTTCTTT. Protein product: CASRGQGALNTEAFF.

The chain joins TRBV19 to TRBJ2-5, with 9 bases aligning to TRBD2. The CDR3 extends over 13 amino acids. V shed 6 bases and J 7 bases; nucleotides not matched to a gene: 6. CDR1 LNHDA and CDR2 SQIVND come from the germline V gene (reference sequence). CDR3 nucleotide sequence: TGTGCCAGTAGCCCTAGCGGGGAAGTGACCCAGTACTTC. As protein: CASSPSGEVTQYF.

V gene TRBV6-5 combines with J gene TRBJ1-1; D gene unclear. Germline CDR1 MNHEY, CDR2 SVGAGI. V gave up 6 bases and J gave up 3 bases, with 5 bases separating them. CDR3 length: 11 amino acids. The CDR3 is CASRDYTEAFF. The CDR3 DNA reads as TGTGCCAGCAGAGACTACACTGAAGCTTTCTTT.

This chain links TRBV2 with TRBJ2-7, with 10 nucleotides matching TRBD1. Germline-derived CDR1 and CDR2 are SNHLY and FYNNEI. The junction had 4 bases not matched to a gene; V was cut back by 2 bases and J by 3 bases. This CDR3 contains 15 residues. The CDR3 sequence is CASSELRTGGYEQYF. CDR3 nucleotides: TGTGCCAGCAGTGAATTGAGGACAGGGGGCTACGAGCAGTACTTC.

This chain links TRBV24-1 with TRBJ1-4, with no clear D. Per germline, CDR1 KGHDR and CDR2 SFDVKD. The V gene lost 7 bases and the J gene lost 0 bases, with 23 bases spanning the gap. The CDR3 contains 19 residues. This CDR3 reads CATSPYGVSGVATNEKLFF. As DNA, the CDR3 is TGTGCCACCAGCCCCTACGGCGTATCGGGAGTCGCAACTAATGAAAAACTGTTTTTT.

The genes are TRBV19 and TRBJ2-7, with D maybe TRBD2 (6 bases). CDR3 size: 15 residues. Trimming pared 3 bases from V and 6 bases from J, leaving 18 bases between. Looked up from germline, CDR1 is LNHDA and CDR2 is SQIVND (reference sequence). CDR3 in amino acids: CASSISGGNTGEQYF. CDR3 sequence (DNA): TGTGCCAGTAGTATTTCCGGGGGTAACACAGGCGAGCAGTACTTC.